The T cell receptor beta chain under discussion was sequenced for a study of early T cells in non-severe SARS-CoV-2 infection. Study-wide findings and caveats: There was a bias toward anti-spike CD8 responses in VDJdb matching, which missed private and CD4 specificities.

With regard to this clonotype: Antigen specificity is unknown.

Unique molecular identifiers were attached to individual cDNA molecules. MiXCR was run by TCRdb on the 5' RACE reads, yielding one entry per CDR3 protein. The data hold 55,000 to 75,000 distinct CDR3 sequences, with 9.5% to 15% observed a single time. The V gene lost 4 bases and the J gene lost 3 bases, with 13 bases spanning the gap. The CDR3 is 13 residues long. CDR1 is SQVTM, CDR2 ANQGSEA, per germline. The sequence came from an adult who was a healthcare worker with PCR-confirmed SARS-CoV-2 infection or an uninfected control (not recorded which). The sequenced material came from whole blood. This chain connects TRBV29-1 to TRBJ2-7; TRBD1 is a possible D gene (5 bases). CDR3 nucleotides: TGCAGCGTTGTTTTGGAACAGGACTACGAGCAGTACTTC. As protein: CSVVLEQDYEQYF.